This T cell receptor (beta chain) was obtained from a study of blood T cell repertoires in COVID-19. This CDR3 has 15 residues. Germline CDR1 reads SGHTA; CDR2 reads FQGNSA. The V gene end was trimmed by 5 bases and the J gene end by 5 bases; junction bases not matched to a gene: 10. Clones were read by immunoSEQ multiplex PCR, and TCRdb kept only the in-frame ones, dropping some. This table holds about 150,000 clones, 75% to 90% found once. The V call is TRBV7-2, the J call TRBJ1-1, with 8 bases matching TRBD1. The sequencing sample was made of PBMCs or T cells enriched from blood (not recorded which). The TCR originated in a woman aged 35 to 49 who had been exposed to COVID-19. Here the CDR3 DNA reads TGTGCCAGCAGCGCGCTGGACAGGGTTGGAACTGAAGCTTTCTTT. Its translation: CASSALDRVGTEAFF.